The 26 T cell receptor beta chains in this list originate from one sample, sequenced in a study of T cells expressing NK-cell markers. TCRdb reprocessed the 5' RACE reads and reports one entry per CDR3 protein, with no DNA. In total, the table holds some 460,000 distinct CDR3 sequences. The sequenced material came from blood T cells: a sorted CD56 or NKG2C T cell subset, CD4+ or CD8+ T cells, or bulk PBMC T cells (not recorded which). All receptors come from a woman aged 45-59 years in good health.

The CDR3 region is CAISESGTAMNTEAFF. The chain carries TRBV10-3 and TRBJ1-1. CDR1 ENHRY and CDR2 SYGVKD come from the germline V gene. There are 16 residues in the CDR3.

The V gene is TRBV6-2 or TRBV6-3, the J gene TRBJ2-2; the D gene TCRdb calls, TRBD1, cannot be checked with no DNA. CDR1 is MNHEY and CDR2 is SVGEGT in the germline V gene. The CDR3 contains 16 residues. This CDR3 is CASRTFGGRGTGELFF.

The rearrangement joins TRBV7-9 to TRBJ2-6. CDR1 SEHNR and CDR2 FQNEAQ come from the germline V gene (reference sequence). This CDR3 spans 17 amino acids. The CDR3 is CASSEPPRPSGANVLTF.

The rearrangement links TRBV12-3 or TRBV12-4 to TRBJ2-1; as DNA is missing, the TRBD1 call by TCRdb cannot be tested. This CDR3 comprises 14 residues. CDR3 in amino acids: CADRPDRENNEQFF.

V and J are TRBV10-3 and TRBJ2-5. Looked up from germline, CDR1 is ENHRY and CDR2 is SYGVKD. This CDR3 is built from 12 residues. CDR3 residues: CAIRTDQETQYF.

The rearrangement links TRBV5-4 to TRBJ2-2. This CDR3 has 14 amino acids. Germline CDR1 reads SGHNT; CDR2 reads YYREEE (reference sequence). The CDR3 here is CASGGSGNTGELFF.

The chain uses TRBV27 and TRBJ1-1; TCRdb gives TRBD1 as the D gene, but with no DNA this cannot be confirmed. Germline loops: CDR1 MNHEY, CDR2 SMNVEV (reference sequence). The CDR3 is 14 amino acids. The CDR3 reads CASSEQGRNTEAFF.

The chain is built from TRBV7-2 and TRBJ2-7; without DNA, the TCRdb call of TRBD2 cannot be checked. Germline assignment: CDR1 SGHTA and CDR2 FQGNSA. The CDR3 contains 15 residues. The CDR3 sequence: CASSYSGRGPYEQYF.

The chain links TRBV20-1 to TRBJ1-4; TCRdb names TRBD1, which stays unverified in the absence of DNA. The length of the CDR3 is 17 residues. Germline V lookup: CDR1 DFQATT, CDR2 SNEGSKA (reference sequence). The CDR3 loop reads CSASPRQGRSTNEKLFF.

This chain links TRBV2 with TRBJ2-7; as DNA is missing, the TRBD2 call by TCRdb cannot be tested. The CDR3 spans 14 residues. Looked up from germline, CDR1 is SNHLY and CDR2 is FYNNEI. CDR3 residues: CASSHLRGAHEQYF.

The rearrangement uses TRBV11-2 and TRBJ2-1; lacking DNA, the TRBD2 call made by TCRdb goes unchecked. The CDR3 has 19 residues. The germline gives CDR1 SGHAT, CDR2 FQNNGV. CDR3 protein: CASSLDGLAGGPSYNEQFF. Complete variable domain (other parts from reference TRBV11-2 and TRBJ2-1): EAGVAQSPRYKIIEKRQSVAFWCNPISGHATLYWYQQILGQGPKLLIQFQNNGVVDDSQLPKDRFSAERLKGVDSTLKIQPAKLEDSAVYLCASSLDGLAGGPSYNEQFFGPGTRLTVL.

This chain uses TRBV27 with TRBJ1-5; no DNA is available, so the TRBD1 call from TCRdb remains unchecked. Germline V lookup: CDR1 MNHEY, CDR2 SMNVEV (reference sequence). CDR3 length: 15 residues. The CDR3 loop reads CASSPDRGPNRPQHF.

The chain combines TRBV7-8 with TRBJ1-6. This CDR3 has 14 amino acids. Germline V gene lookup returns CDR1 SGHVS and CDR2 FQNEAQ. CDR3 sequence: CASSLVGPNSPLHF.

The chain employs TRBV5-1 and TRBJ1-1; TCRdb proposes TRBD1, but this gene call is untestable without DNA. Germline V CDR1 and CDR2: SGHRS, YFSETQ. The length of the CDR3 is 13 residues. CDR3: CASSLGAGAEAFF.

V and J are TRBV11-2 and TRBJ2-2; checking the TCRdb D call of TRBD1 is not possible without DNA. Germline CDR1 is SGHAT and CDR2 is FQNNGV. This CDR3 has 14 amino acids. CDR3 in amino acids: CASSQTGRAGELFF.

The chain's CDR3 is CASSELRHSNYGYTF. The chain has TRBV10-2 and TRBJ1-2. The V gene's germline CDR1 is WSHSY and CDR2 SAAADI. The CDR3 has 15 amino acids.

The chain links TRBV3-1 to TRBJ2-2; TCRdb selects TRBD2, and the lack of DNA leaves this call unchecked. Germline lookup yields CDR1 LGHDT and CDR2 YNNKEL (reference sequence). The CDR3 spans 17 residues. Here the CDR3 reads CASSHLGGRKGPGELFF.

The V and J genes are TRBV4-2 and TRBJ2-2; the TRBD2 assignment by TCRdb is unverifiable without DNA. Germline V gene lookup returns CDR1 LGHNA and CDR2 YNFKEQ. The CDR3 is 16 residues long. The CDR3 loop reads CASSQEVSGRSGELFF.

This chain connects TRBV7-2 to TRBJ2-4; the D call of TRBD2 rests on TCRdb alone, since no DNA is present to check it. CDR1 is SGHTA and CDR2 is FQGNSA in the germline V gene. This CDR3 is built from 15 residues. Here the CDR3 reads CASSSRTSGTQPQYF.

The chain couples TRBV12-3 or TRBV12-4 to TRBJ2-7; TCRdb names TRBD2, which stays unverified in the absence of DNA. The CDR3 is 14 residues long. This CDR3 is CASSQAGGSYEQYF.

This CDR3 is CASGLAGGADTQYF. The gene calls are TRBV6-5 and TRBJ2-3; TCRdb designates TRBD2, a call that cannot be tested without DNA. Germline V gene sequence: CDR1 MNHEY, CDR2 SVGAGI. CDR3 length: 14 amino acids.

The chain couples TRBV20-1 to TRBJ2-5; there is no DNA to check the TCRdb D call of TRBD2. Germline assignment: CDR1 DFQATT and CDR2 SNEGSKA (reference sequence). The CDR3 has 16 residues. The CDR3 protein is CSATLPSGRGRETQYF.

V gene TRBV5-1 combines with J gene TRBJ1-1; TCRdb gives TRBD1 as the D gene, but with no DNA this cannot be confirmed. The germline V gene encodes CDR1 SGHRS and CDR2 YFSETQ. This CDR3 is built from 16 residues. The chain's CDR3 is CASHGTGVVKNTEAFF.

The J gene is TRBJ2-3, the V gene TRBV11-2; the D call of TRBD1 rests on TCRdb alone, since no DNA is present to check it. Germline CDR1 SGHAT, CDR2 FQNNGV. The CDR3 is 16 residues long. The CDR3 is CASRPTGQSLLRTQYF. The whole variable domain, remainder taken from reference TRBV11-2 and TRBJ2-3, is EAGVAQSPRYKIIEKRQSVAFWCNPISGHATLYWYQQILGQGPKLLIQFQNNGVVDDSQLPKDRFSAERLKGVDSTLKIQPAKLEDSAVYLCASRPTGQSLLRTQYFGPGTRLTVL.

The rearrangement joins TRBV11-2 to TRBJ2-2; with no DNA, the TCRdb D assignment of TRBD2 cannot be verified. The germline V gene encodes CDR1 SGHAT and CDR2 FQNNGV. CDR3 size: 18 residues. This CDR3 is CASSLGHRLATNTGELFF. The full variable domain, completed using reference TRBV11-2 and TRBJ2-2, is EAGVAQSPRYKIIEKRQSVAFWCNPISGHATLYWYQQILGQGPKLLIQFQNNGVVDDSQLPKDRFSAERLKGVDSTLKIQPAKLEDSAVYLCASSLGHRLATNTGELFFGEGSRLTVL.

The V call is TRBV12-3 or TRBV12-4, the J call TRBJ2-1. The CDR3 has 14 amino acids. CDR3 loop: CASSVRFPNNEQFF.